These 16 T cell receptor beta chains came from one sample sequenced in a study of T-cell reconstitution after alpha-beta-depleted transplantation in children. During its preparation, the TCRbeta library received unique molecular identifiers. Using its own MiXCR run on the PCR reads, TCRdb lists one record per CDR3 protein. The sample lists hundreds of thousands of distinct CDR3 sequences, 10% seen once, with about 4.3% in the top ten. The starting material was PBMCs from the stem cell graft donor, obtained from the stem cell graft. These receptors were obtained from a human donor who donated a stem cell graft to a child with acute myeloid leukemia.

This clonotype has only a few counts. The chain recombines TRBV5-6 with TRBJ2-1; unclear D gene. With 4 bases removed from V and 8 bases from J, the gap between germline ends came to 19 bases. The CDR3 runs 15 residues. CDR1 is SGHDT, CDR2 YYEEEE, per germline. For the CDR3, the DNA is TGTGCCAGCAGCCTGGACCTTGAGAGGAAATATGAGCAGTTCTTC. It specifies CASSLDLERKYEQFF.

This clonotype occurred many times. The chain is built from TRBV14 and TRBJ2-7, with a weak D call TRBD2 (5 bases). The ends were cut back, 5 bases at V and 0 bases at J, with 14 bases in the middle. This CDR3 comprises 15 residues. Germline V gives CDR1 SGHDN, CDR2 FVKESK. DNA of the CDR3: TGTGCCAGCAGCGTAAGAGGGTCAAACTCCTACGAGCAGTACTTC. Residues: CASSVRGSNSYEQYF.

The chain recombines TRBV6-1 with TRBJ2-7, with D maybe TRBD1 (6 bases). From germline, CDR1 is MNHNS and CDR2 SASEGT. The CDR3 runs 13 residues. The V gene lost 5 bases and the J gene lost 7 bases, with 15 bases spanning the gap. This CDR3 reads CASSLRDMGEQYF. The CDR3 DNA is TGTGCCAGCAGTCTCCGGGACATGGGGGAGCAGTACTTC.

This clonotype was recorded at least ten times. The CDR3 here is CASSFLTSGRLEQFF. The DNA for the CDR3 is TGTGCCAGCAGCTTCTTGACTAGCGGGAGGTTGGAGCAGTTCTTC. The genes are TRBV7-9 and TRBJ2-1; TRBD2 agrees at 13 bases. V lost 3 bases, J lost 10 bases, and 6 bases stayed unmatched. There are 15 residues in the CDR3. Germline CDR1 reads SEHNR; CDR2 reads FQNEAQ (reference sequence).

This chain links TRBV5-6 with TRBJ1-6; 8 bases map to TRBD1. The CDR3 has 15 amino acids. Losses at the gene ends were 4 bases for V and 8 bases for J; bases not matched to a gene: 8. Germline CDR1 SGHDT, CDR2 YYEEEE. The CDR3 loop is CASSKDRGEHSPLHF. CDR3 in DNA: TGTGCCAGCAGCAAAGACAGGGGAGAGCATTCACCCCTCCACTTT.

This clonotype was detected ten times or more. The chain recombines TRBV20-1 with TRBJ2-7, with D perhaps being TRBD1 or TRBD2 (5 bases each). The germline gives CDR1 DFQATT, CDR2 SNEGSKA (reference sequence). CDR3 length: 18 residues. Trimming shortened V by 3 bases and J by 2 bases, and 26 bases separated the two germline ends. The CDR3 nucleotides are TGCAGTGCTAGGGCTAAGGCCCTCCTGGGGACGAGAACCTACGAGCAGTACTTC. It encodes CSARAKALLGTRTYEQYF.

The table lists this clonotype with many counts. The rearrangement uses TRBV7-2 and TRBJ2-7, with D possibly matching TRBD2 (6 bases). CDR3 length equals 14 residues. From germline, CDR1 is SGHTA and CDR2 FQGNSA. V was shortened by 6 bases and J by 0 bases, with 12 bases between the two germline ends. The CDR3 nucleotides read TGTGCCAGCAGGTTGACACTAGCCTCCTACGAGCAGTACTTC. It codes for CASRLTLASYEQYF.

The rearrangement links TRBV20-1 to TRBJ2-2; 8 bases are a match to TRBD2. Germline trimming cut 3 bases from V and 5 bases from J; bases unmatched to any gene: 11. The germline gives CDR1 DFQATT, CDR2 SNEGSKA (reference sequence). The CDR3 sequence is 16 residues long. CDR3 coding DNA: TGCAGTGCTAGTGAAGCGGGAGCGGTGTTGACCGGGGAGCTGTTTTTT. Its protein is CSASEAGAVLTGELFF.

The chain recombines TRBV20-1 with TRBJ2-7, with a possible D match to TRBD2 (5 bases). This CDR3 comprises 13 residues. CDR1 and CDR2 from the germline V gene are DFQATT and SNEGSKA (reference sequence). The ends were cut back, 1 base at V and 2 bases at J, with 9 bases in the middle. The CDR3 here is CSARGLAPYEQYF. The CDR3 coding sequence is TGCAGTGCTAGAGGGCTAGCCCCCTACGAGCAGTACTTC.

Many counts were recorded for this clonotype. V gene TRBV7-6 combines with J gene TRBJ2-7; D is uncertain. Trimming cost V 1 base and J 5 bases, with 6 bases left between them. Germline loops: CDR1 SGHVS, CDR2 FNYEAQ. The CDR3 extends over 12 amino acids. The CDR3 region is CASSLDYHEQYF. In DNA, the CDR3 is TGTGCCAGCAGCTTAGACTACCACGAGCAGTACTTC. Supplemented by reference TRBV7-6 and TRBJ2-7, the full variable domain reads GAGVSQSPRYKVTKRGQDVALRCDPISGHVSLYWYRQALGQGPEFLTYFNYEAQQDKSGLPNDRFSAERPEGSISTLTIQRTEQRDSAMYRCASSLDYHEQYFGPGTRLTVT.

This sequence joins TRBV7-8 and TRBJ2-7, with 8 bases matching TRBD1. The J segment lost 1 base and the V segment lost 3 bases, leaving 5 bases of the junction unmatched. The CDR3 has 15 residues. Germline values: CDR1 SGHVS, CDR2 FQNEAQ. DNA of the CDR3: TGTGCCAGCAGCTTGCAGGGGGCCCTATCCTACGAGCAGTACTTC. Its protein is CASSLQGALSYEQYF.

This clonotype was detected only a few times. The chain combines TRBV18 with TRBJ1-1; perhaps TRBD1 as D (5 bases). The CDR3 runs 15 residues. The germline V gene has CDR1 KGHSH and CDR2 LQKENI. The V end lost 3 bases, the J end lost 4 bases, and 15 bases lay between the germline ends. The CDR3 DNA is TGTGCCAGCTCACCGCGACAGTCGATTATCACTGAAGCTTTCTTT. Amino acids: CASSPRQSIITEAFF.

The chain is built from TRBV25-1 and TRBJ2-7, with TRBD1 as a possible D gene (5 bases). Trimming took 1 base from V and 3 from J, leaving 13 bases between them. There are 15 residues in the CDR3. CDR1 MGHDK and CDR2 SYGVNS come from the germline V gene. CDR3 sequence (DNA): TGTGCCAGCAGTGAATTTCGGGCAGGGTACTACGAGCAGTACTTC. This sequence encodes CASSEFRAGYYEQYF.

This clonotype has a handful of counts. The chain couples TRBV18 to TRBJ2-1; TRBD2 matches 7 bases. Germline CDR1 and CDR2: KGHSH and LQKENI. Trimming removed 0 bases from V and 10 bases from J; junction bases left unmatched: 12. The CDR3 spans 16 residues. Here the CDR3 DNA reads TGTGCCAGCTCACCACCAAGCGGGATCAGACCCGGGGAGCAGTTCTTC. The encoded protein is CASSPPSGIRPGEQFF.

This clonotype was counted a few times. This chain connects TRBV5-1 to TRBJ2-7, with D possibly matching TRBD2 (6 bases). In germline, CDR1 is SGHRS, CDR2 YFSETQ. With 3 bases removed from V and 7 bases from J, the gap between germline ends came to 14 bases. This CDR3 comprises 13 residues. The CDR3 DNA is TGCGCCAGCAGCTCTGGAGGGAGTGATGAGCAGTACTTC. Translating gives CASSSGGSDEQYF.

This clonotype was seen a few times. This rearrangement joins TRBV15 to TRBJ2-5, with D possibly TRBD1 on 5 matching bases. The V end was cut by 7 bases, the J end by 5 bases, with 14 bases between. Germline values: CDR1 LNHNV, CDR2 YYDKDF (reference sequence). The CDR3 runs 13 residues. For the CDR3, the DNA is TGTGCCACCAAGCAGGGTGCGTTGGAGACCCAGTACTTC. As protein: CATKQGALETQYF.